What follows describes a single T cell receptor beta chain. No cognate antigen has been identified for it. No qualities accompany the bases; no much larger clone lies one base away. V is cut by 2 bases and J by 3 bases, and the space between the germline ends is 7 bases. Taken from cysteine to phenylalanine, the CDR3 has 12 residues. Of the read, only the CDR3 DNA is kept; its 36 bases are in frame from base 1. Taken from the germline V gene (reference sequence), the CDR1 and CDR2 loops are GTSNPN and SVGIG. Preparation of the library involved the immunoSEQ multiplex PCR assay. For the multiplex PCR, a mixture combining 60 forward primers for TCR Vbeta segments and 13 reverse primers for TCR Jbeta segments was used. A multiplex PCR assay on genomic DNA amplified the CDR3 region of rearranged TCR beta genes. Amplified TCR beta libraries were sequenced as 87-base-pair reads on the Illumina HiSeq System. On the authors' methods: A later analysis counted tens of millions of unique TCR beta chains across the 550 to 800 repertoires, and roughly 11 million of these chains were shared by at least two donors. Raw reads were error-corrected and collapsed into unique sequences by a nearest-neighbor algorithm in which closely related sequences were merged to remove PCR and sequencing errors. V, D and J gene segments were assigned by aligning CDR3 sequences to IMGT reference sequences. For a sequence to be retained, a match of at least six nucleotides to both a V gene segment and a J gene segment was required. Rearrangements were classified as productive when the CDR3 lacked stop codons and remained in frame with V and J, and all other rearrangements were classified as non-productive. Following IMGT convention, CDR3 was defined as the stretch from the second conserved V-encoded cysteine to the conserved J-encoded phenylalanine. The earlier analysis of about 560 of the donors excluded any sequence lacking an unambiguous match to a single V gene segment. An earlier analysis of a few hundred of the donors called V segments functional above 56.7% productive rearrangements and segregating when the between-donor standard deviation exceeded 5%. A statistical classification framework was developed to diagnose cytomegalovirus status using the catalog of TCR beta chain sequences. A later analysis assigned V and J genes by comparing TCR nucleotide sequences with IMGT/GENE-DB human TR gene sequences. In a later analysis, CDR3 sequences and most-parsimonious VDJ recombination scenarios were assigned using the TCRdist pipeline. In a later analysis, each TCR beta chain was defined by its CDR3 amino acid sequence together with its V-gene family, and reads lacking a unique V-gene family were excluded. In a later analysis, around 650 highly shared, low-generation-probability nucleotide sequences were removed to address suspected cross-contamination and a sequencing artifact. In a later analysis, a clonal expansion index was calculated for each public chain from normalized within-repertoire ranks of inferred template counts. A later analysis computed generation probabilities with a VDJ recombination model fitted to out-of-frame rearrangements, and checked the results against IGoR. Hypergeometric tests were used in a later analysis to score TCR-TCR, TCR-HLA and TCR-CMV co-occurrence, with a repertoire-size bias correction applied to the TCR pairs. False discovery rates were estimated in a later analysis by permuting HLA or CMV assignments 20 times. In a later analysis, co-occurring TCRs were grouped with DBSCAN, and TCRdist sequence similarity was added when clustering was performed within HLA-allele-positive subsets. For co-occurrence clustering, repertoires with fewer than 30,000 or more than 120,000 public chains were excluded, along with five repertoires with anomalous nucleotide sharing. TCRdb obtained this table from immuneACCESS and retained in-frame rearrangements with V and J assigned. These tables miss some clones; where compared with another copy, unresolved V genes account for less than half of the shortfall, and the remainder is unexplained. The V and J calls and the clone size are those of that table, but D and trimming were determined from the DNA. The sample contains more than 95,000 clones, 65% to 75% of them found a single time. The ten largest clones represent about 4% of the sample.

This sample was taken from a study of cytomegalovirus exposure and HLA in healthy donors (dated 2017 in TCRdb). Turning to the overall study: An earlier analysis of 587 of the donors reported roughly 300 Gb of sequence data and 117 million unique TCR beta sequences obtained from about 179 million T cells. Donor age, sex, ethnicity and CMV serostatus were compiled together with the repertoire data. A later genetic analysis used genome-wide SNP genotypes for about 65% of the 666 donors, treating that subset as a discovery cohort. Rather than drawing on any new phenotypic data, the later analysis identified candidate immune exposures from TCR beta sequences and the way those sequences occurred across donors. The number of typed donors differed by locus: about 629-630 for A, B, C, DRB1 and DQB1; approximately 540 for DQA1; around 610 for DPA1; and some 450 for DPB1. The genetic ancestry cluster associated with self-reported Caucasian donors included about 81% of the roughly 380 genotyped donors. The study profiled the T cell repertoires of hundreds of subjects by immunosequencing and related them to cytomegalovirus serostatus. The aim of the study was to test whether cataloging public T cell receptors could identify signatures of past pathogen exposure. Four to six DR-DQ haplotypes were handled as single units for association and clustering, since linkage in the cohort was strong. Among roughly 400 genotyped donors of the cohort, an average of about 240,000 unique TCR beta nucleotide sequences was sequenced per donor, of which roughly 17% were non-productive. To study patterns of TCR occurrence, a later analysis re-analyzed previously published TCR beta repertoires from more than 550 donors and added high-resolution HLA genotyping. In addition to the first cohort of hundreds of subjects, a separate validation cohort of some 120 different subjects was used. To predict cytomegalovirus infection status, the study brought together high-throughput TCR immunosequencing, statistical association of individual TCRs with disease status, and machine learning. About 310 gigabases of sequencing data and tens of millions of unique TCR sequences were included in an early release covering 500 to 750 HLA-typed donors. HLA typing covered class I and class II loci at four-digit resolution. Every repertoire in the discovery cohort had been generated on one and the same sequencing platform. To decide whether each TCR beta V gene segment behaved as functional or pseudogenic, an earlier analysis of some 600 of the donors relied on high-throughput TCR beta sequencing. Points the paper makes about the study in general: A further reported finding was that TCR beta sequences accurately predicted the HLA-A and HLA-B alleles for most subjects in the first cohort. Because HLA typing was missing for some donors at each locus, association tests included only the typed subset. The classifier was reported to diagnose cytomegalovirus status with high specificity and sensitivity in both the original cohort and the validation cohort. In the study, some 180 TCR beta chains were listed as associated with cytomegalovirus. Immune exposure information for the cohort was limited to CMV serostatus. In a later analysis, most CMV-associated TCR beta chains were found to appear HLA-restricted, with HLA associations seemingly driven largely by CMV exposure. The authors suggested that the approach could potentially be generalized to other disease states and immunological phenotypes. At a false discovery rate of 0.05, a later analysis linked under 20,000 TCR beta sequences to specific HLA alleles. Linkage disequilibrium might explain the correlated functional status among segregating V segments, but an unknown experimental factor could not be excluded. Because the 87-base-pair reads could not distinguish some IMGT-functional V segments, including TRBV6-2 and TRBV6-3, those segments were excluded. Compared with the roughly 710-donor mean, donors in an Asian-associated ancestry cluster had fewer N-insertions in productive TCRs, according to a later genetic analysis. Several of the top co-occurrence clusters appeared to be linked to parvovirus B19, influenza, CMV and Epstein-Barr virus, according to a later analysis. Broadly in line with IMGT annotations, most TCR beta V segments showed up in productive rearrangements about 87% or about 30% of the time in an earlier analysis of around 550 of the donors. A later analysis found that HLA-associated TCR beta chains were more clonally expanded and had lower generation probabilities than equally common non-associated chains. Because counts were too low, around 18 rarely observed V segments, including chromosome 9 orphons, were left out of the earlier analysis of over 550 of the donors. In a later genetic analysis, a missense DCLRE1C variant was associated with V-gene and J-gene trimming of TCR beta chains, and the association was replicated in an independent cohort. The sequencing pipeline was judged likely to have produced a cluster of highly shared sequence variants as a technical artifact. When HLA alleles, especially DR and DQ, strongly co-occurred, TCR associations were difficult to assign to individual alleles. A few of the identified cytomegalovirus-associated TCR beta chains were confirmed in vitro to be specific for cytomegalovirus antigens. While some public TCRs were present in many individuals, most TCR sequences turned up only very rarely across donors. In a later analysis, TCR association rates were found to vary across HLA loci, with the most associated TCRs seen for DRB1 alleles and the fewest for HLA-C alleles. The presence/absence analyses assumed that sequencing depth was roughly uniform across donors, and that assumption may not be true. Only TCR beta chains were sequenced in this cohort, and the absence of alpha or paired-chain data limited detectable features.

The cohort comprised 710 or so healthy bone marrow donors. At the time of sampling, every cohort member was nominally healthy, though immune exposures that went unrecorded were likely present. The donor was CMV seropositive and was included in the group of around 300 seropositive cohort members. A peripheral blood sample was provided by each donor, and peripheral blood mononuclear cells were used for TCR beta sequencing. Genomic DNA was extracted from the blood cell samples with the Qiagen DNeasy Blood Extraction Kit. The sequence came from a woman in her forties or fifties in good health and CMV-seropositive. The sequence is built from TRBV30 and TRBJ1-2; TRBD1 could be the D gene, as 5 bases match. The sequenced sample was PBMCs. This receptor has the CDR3 CAWSTRDYGYTF. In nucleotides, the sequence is TGTGCCTGGAGTACCAGGGACTATGGCTACACCTTC.